One and the same sample provided the 5 T cell receptor beta chains below, sequenced in a study of shared clonotypes between healthy human individuals. Clones were read by immunoSEQ multiplex PCR, and TCRdb kept only the in-frame ones, dropping some. The sample lists approximately 340,000 clones; less than 85% were seen once. The material sequenced was memory CD4+ T cells sorted from blood. Subset indicated: CD45RA-negative fraction. These receptor sequences come from a man in his thirties or forties in good health.

The CDR3 region is CASSLDHTGHQHF. In DNA form, the CDR3 reads TGCGCCAGCAGCTTGGATCATACAGGGCACCAGCATTTT. The V gene is TRBV5-1, the J gene TRBJ1-5, with D perhaps matching TRBD1 (6 bases). CDR1 SGHRS and CDR2 YFSETQ come from the germline V gene. Deletions cut 0 bases from V and 12 bases from J, with 13 bases between. This CDR3 is built from 13 residues.

There are a few counts of this clone. The gene calls are TRBV14 and TRBJ2-2; no reliable D call. The V and J ends lost 0 bases and 7 bases respectively, with 9 bases between them. Germline V gives CDR1 SGHDN, CDR2 FVKESK. This CDR3 spans 14 amino acids. The CDR3 protein is CASSQDIILGELFF. The CDR3 nucleotides read TGTGCCAGCAGCCAAGATATAATCCTCGGGGAGCTGTTTTTT. Full variable domain (rest looked up from reference TRBV14 and TRBJ2-2): EAGVTQFPSHSVIEKGQTVTLRCDPISGHDNLYWYRRVMGKEIKFLLHFVKESKQDESGMPNNRFLAERTGGTYSTLKVQPAELEDSGVYFCASSQDIILGELFFGEGSRLTVL.

This chain links TRBV7-9 with TRBJ2-4, with a weak D call TRBD2 (6 bases). V was trimmed by 5 bases and J by 0 bases, leaving 17 bases between them. The CDR3 is made up of 17 amino acids. Germline loops: CDR1 SEHNR, CDR2 FQNEAQ (reference sequence). CDR3 nucleotides: TGTGCCAGCAGCGCACGGACTACCGTACTAGCCAAAAACATTCAGTACTTC. As protein: CASSARTTVLAKNIQYF.

The chain is built from TRBV10-3 and TRBJ2-5, with 15 bases matching TRBD2. CDR3 length equals 18 residues. Trimming cost V 0 bases and J 5 bases; bases outside gene matches: 7. Germline assignment: CDR1 ENHRY and CDR2 SYGVKD. The CDR3 sequence is CAISESLGLAGGGETQYF. The CDR3 coding sequence is TGTGCCATCAGTGAGTCTCTGGGACTAGCGGGAGGAGGGGAGACCCAGTACTTC.

V and J are TRBV28 and TRBJ1-1; D is unclear. The CDR3 loop spans 14 amino acids. Germline V gives CDR1 MDHEN, CDR2 SYDVKM. Trimming took 2 bases from V and 1 from J, leaving 8 bases between them. In DNA, the CDR3 is TGTGCCAGCAGTTTAATCAGTCAGAACACTGAAGCTTTCTTT. This sequence encodes CASSLISQNTEAFF.